The 13 T cell receptor beta chains in this list originate from one sample, sequenced in a study of persistence of HIV-infected CD4 T cells. Sequencing used immunoSEQ version 4 in survey mode. Clones were sequenced by immunoSEQ multiplex PCR, and TCRdb holds only the in-frame ones, with some missing. In the table there are about 36,000 clones, around 85% of which are singletons. Overlapping HIV-1 Gag 15-mer peptides at about 1 ug per peptide per mL were used. CD40L-negative CD69-negative CD45RO-high memory CD4+ T cells were sorted as populations depleted of antigen-responding cells. These TCRs' antigens remain unknown. Sequences were derived from cultured CD4+ T cells from PBMCs, sampled from a patient who received antiretroviral therapy. Receptors were obtained from an adult with HIV. The donor label of this sample is uncertain.

V is TRBV5-8 and J is TRBJ2-3; possibly TRBD2 for D (6 bases). From germline, CDR1 is SGHTS and CDR2 YDEGEE. The CDR3 totals 15 residues. V was clipped by 6 bases and J by 1 base, with 15 bases between them. The CDR3 nucleotides are TGTGCCAGCATTAGGGACTCCTTCCGCACAGATACGCAGTATTTT. It codes for CASIRDSFRTDTQYF.

The sample holds a few counts of this clone. J is TRBJ1-5 and V is TRBV28; 9 bases match TRBD1. Germline CDR1 MDHEN, CDR2 SYDVKM. The CDR3 loop spans 15 amino acids. V shed 2 bases, J shed 7 bases, and the junction held 6 bases outside the gene matches. The CDR3 bases are TGTGCCAGCAGTTTAGTGGGACAGGGTCGACAGCCCCAGCATTTT. Translating it yields CASSLVGQGRQPQHF.

The rearrangement uses TRBV7-2 and TRBJ2-3; 7 positions agree with TRBD1. Germline V gives CDR1 SGHTA, CDR2 FQGNSA. V dropped 0 bases and J dropped 0; count of bases not matched to a gene: 0. The CDR3 consists of 15 residues. DNA of the CDR3: TGTGCCAGCAGCTTAGCGACAGGGAGCACAGATACGCAGTATTTT. Its protein is CASSLATGSTDTQYF.

This sequence joins TRBV7-3 and TRBJ2-1; D is perhaps TRBD2 (5 bases). V lost 0 bases and J lost 0, with 18 bases in between. The CDR3 has 19 amino acids. Germline loops: CDR1 SGHTA, CDR2 FQGTGA. This chain's CDR3 is CASSLTSVTRALSYNEQFF. DNA for the CDR3: TGTGCCAGCAGCTTAACCTCGGTCACGAGGGCCCTCTCCTACAATGAGCAGTTCTTC.

The chain couples TRBV5-1 to TRBJ1-6; TRBD1 might be the D (5 bases). Per germline, CDR1 SGHRS and CDR2 YFSETQ. V was pared by 0 bases and J by 13 bases, with 17 bases between. The length of the CDR3 is 15 residues. CDR3 in amino acids: CASSLGIGVLIPLHF. The CDR3 DNA reads TGCGCCAGCAGCTTGGGCATAGGGGTACTTATCCCCCTCCACTTT.

The chain uses TRBV5-1 and TRBJ2-2; 10 positions match TRBD1. Trimming at V came to 7 bases and at J to 6 bases, leaving 12 bases not matched to a gene. This CDR3 contains 16 residues. Germline values: CDR1 SGHRS, CDR2 YFSETQ. The CDR3 coding sequence is TGCGCCAGCGATCGGACCGGGACAGGGGCCTCCGGGGAGCTGTTTTTT. Its protein product is CASDRTGTGASGELFF.

This chain links TRBV18 with TRBJ1-1, with D perhaps matching TRBD1 (6 bases). Germline V gives CDR1 KGHSH, CDR2 LQKENI. This CDR3 has 15 amino acids. Trimming stripped 4 bases from V and 4 bases from J, with 16 bases between. The CDR3 sequence: CASSRQDSFGTEAFF. CDR3 nucleotide sequence: TGTGCCAGCTCACGACAGGACAGTTTCGGCACTGAAGCTTTCTTT.

This sequence joins TRBV7-3 and TRBJ2-2; 9 bases are shared with TRBD1. Trimming removed 0 bases from V and 4 bases from J; junction bases left unmatched: 9. Looked up from germline, CDR1 is SGHTA and CDR2 is FQGTGA. CDR3 length equals 18 residues. The CDR3: CASSLTPAGQGSTGELFF. The CDR3 nucleotides are TGTGCCAGCAGCTTAACCCCCGCTGGACAGGGGAGCACCGGGGAGCTGTTTTTT.

The V and J genes are TRBV5-1 and TRBJ2-1; TRBD1 agrees at 10 bases. Germline V gene lookup returns CDR1 SGHRS and CDR2 YFSETQ. CDR3 length: 16 residues. V shed 3 bases and J 3 bases; nucleotides not matched to a gene: 6. In DNA form, the CDR3 reads TGCGCCAGCAGCTCAGCCGGGACAGGGGTCTACAATGAGCAGTTCTTC. The encoded protein is CASSSAGTGVYNEQFF.

This clone was found a few times. The chain joins TRBV19 to TRBJ1-1; D might be TRBD1 (6 bases). There are 13 residues in the CDR3. V shed 8 bases and J shed 0 bases, with 10 bases lying between them. In germline, CDR1 is LNHDA, CDR2 SQIVND (reference sequence). The CDR3, as DNA: TGTGCCAGTTCCGGACAGATGAACACTGAAGCTTTCTTT. Its translation is CASSGQMNTEAFF.

The chain joins TRBV5-1 to TRBJ2-3; D gene unclear. The V and J ends lost 1 base and 5 bases respectively, with 5 bases between them. The germline V gene has CDR1 SGHRS and CDR2 YFSETQ. CDR3 size: 12 residues. The CDR3 protein is CASSLTGDTQYF. The CDR3 DNA is TGCGCCAGCAGCTTGACGGGAGATACGCAGTATTTT.

This rearrangement joins TRBV29-1 to TRBJ2-3; no firm D call. The V end lost 6 bases, the J end lost 0 bases, and 10 bases lay between the germline ends. Germline CDR1 SQVTM, CDR2 ANQGSEA. The CDR3 extends over 13 amino acids. CDR3 nucleotides: TGCAGCGTGGCTCCAGTGAGCACAGATACGCAGTATTTT. Its protein product is CSVAPVSTDTQYF.

The gene calls are TRBV19 and TRBJ1-5, with D uncertain. From germline, CDR1 is LNHDA and CDR2 SQIVND (reference sequence). Trimming took off 7 bases at V and 3 bases at J, with 16 bases between the two ends. CDR3 length equals 15 residues. The chain's CDR3 is CASNMGGNSNQPQHF. In DNA, the CDR3 is TGTGCCAGTAACATGGGTGGAAATTCCAATCAGCCCCAGCATTTT.